This T cell receptor (beta chain) was retrieved from a study of identical twins. Study-level points and caveats: Among out-of-frame alpha sequences shared by twins, low generation probability occurred in excess. Its conclusions, products of cross-sectional statistical analysis, did not come from following the same donors. Beta out-of-frame sequences showed weaker excess twin sharing.

Carrying unique molecular identifiers, the cDNA also gained a universal primer site through template switching. TCRdb reanalysed the 5' RACE reads using MiXCR and keeps one entry per CDR3 protein. The sample holds fewer than 450,000 distinct CDR3 sequences, roughly 9% seen once. This clonotype was counted at least ten times. Its antigen is still unknown. The CDR3 covers 12 residues. Per germline, CDR1 SQVTM and CDR2 ANQGSEA. V lost 7 bases, J lost 3 bases, and 10 bases lay in between. This TCR was sampled from a woman aged 45-60 years in good health. The chain employs TRBV29-1 and TRBJ1-5; D might be TRBD1 (6 bases). Sequenced material: naive T cells sorted from blood. Here the CDR3 reads CSGGGPNQPQHF. CDR3 in DNA: TGCAGCGGCGGGGGGCCCAATCAGCCCCAGCATTTT.